One and the same sample provided the 29 T cell receptor beta chains below, sequenced in a study of T cells expressing NK-cell markers. TCRdb re-called the 5' RACE reads; every CDR3 protein appears as one record, without DNA. The sample yields around 380,000 distinct CDR3 sequences, of which the top ten take up about 11%. The sample consisted of blood T cells: a sorted CD56 or NKG2C T cell subset, CD4+ or CD8+ T cells, or bulk PBMC T cells (not recorded which). All receptors come from a woman between 50 and 59 years old in good health.

The chain combines TRBV4-2 with TRBJ2-1. Germline V gives CDR1 LGHNA, CDR2 YNFKEQ. The CDR3 consists of 13 residues. CDR3 residues: CASSQSVVGFRFF.

The J gene is TRBJ2-7, the V gene TRBV6-8; TCRdb designates TRBD2, a call that cannot be tested without DNA. CDR1 is MNHGY, CDR2 SAAAGT, per germline. The CDR3 sequence is 18 residues long. CDR3 protein: CASSYSASGRTISYEQYF.

The chain links TRBV6-2 or TRBV6-3 to TRBJ2-5; TCRdb indicates TRBD2, and absent DNA this call remains unverified. The CDR3 is 14 amino acids. Germline V gene data show CDR1 as MNHEY and CDR2 as SVGEGT. Here the CDR3 reads CASRGLAEKGTQYF.

The chain recombines TRBV11-3 with TRBJ2-5; TCRdb indicates TRBD1, and absent DNA this call remains unverified. Germline V CDR1 and CDR2: SGHNT, YENEEA. This CDR3 has 15 amino acids. CDR3: CASSFWTGMLETQYF.

The chain links TRBV5-1 to TRBJ1-1; TCRdb's D call, TRBD1, is unchecked because there is no DNA. CDR1 is SGHRS, CDR2 YFSETQ, per germline. The CDR3 loop spans 17 amino acids. The CDR3: CASSLAWTGQGSTEAFF.

The V call is TRBV4-1, the J call TRBJ2-3; with no DNA, the TCRdb D assignment of TRBD2 cannot be verified. The CDR3 totals 15 residues. Per the germline V gene, CDR1 is MGHRA and CDR2 is YSYEKL. CDR3 amino acids: CASSQVRLPEGTQYF.

The V and J genes are TRBV7-8 and TRBJ1-3; TCRdb proposes TRBD1, but this gene call is untestable without DNA. The CDR3 consists of 16 residues. The germline gives CDR1 SGHVS, CDR2 FQNEAQ. This chain's CDR3 is CASSLVGVFSGNTIYF.

The V call is TRBV12-3 or TRBV12-4, the J call TRBJ2-5. The CDR3 totals 13 residues. The CDR3 sequence: CASSLGHYQTQYF.

CDR3 residues: CASSQRWDRAYNEQFF. The gene calls are TRBV14 and TRBJ2-1; TCRdb returns TRBD1, unconfirmable since there is no DNA. Germline loops: CDR1 SGHDN, CDR2 FVKESK. The CDR3 covers 16 residues.

The chain joins TRBV4-1 to TRBJ2-3; checking the TCRdb D call of TRBD1 is not possible without DNA. The CDR3 spans 16 residues. The germline CDR1 and CDR2 sequences are MGHRA and YSYEKL. CDR3 amino acids: CASSQDVALSTDTQYF.

The chain links TRBV20-1 to TRBJ2-7; TCRdb's D gene call, TRBD2, goes unchecked for lack of DNA. Germline V lookup: CDR1 DFQATT, CDR2 SNEGSKA (reference sequence). The CDR3 totals 16 residues. This CDR3 is CSARGGGLENFYEQYF.

V is TRBV28 and J is TRBJ2-7; TCRdb indicates TRBD1, and absent DNA this call remains unverified. Germline V CDR1 and CDR2: MDHEN, SYDVKM. The CDR3 loop spans 15 amino acids. This CDR3 reads CASSFSSSGSSEQYF.

The chain carries TRBV12-3 or TRBV12-4 and TRBJ2-1; lacking DNA, the TRBD1 call made by TCRdb goes unchecked. The CDR3 spans 16 residues. The CDR3 reads CASSPGTGGLYNEQFF.

J is TRBJ1-6 and V is TRBV27; TCRdb gives TRBD1 as the D gene, but with no DNA this cannot be confirmed. Germline values: CDR1 MNHEY, CDR2 SMNVEV (reference sequence). The CDR3 has 16 amino acids. This CDR3 is CASSSAAGVGNSPLHF.

The V gene is TRBV4-1, the J gene TRBJ2-1; the D call of TRBD1 rests on TCRdb alone, since no DNA is present to check it. The CDR3 has 13 amino acids. Germline CDR1 reads MGHRA; CDR2 reads YSYEKL. This CDR3 is CASSQELHREQFF.

The V and J genes are TRBV15 and TRBJ2-1. CDR1 and CDR2 from the germline V gene are LNHNV and YYDKDF (reference sequence). This CDR3 has 13 amino acids. CDR3 amino acids: CATSSTLWDEQFF.

The genes are TRBV20-1 and TRBJ2-2. The CDR3 loop spans 13 amino acids. CDR1 and CDR2 from the germline V gene are DFQATT and SNEGSKA (reference sequence). Here the CDR3 reads CSASLSLGGELFF.

V gene TRBV10-2 combines with J gene TRBJ2-1; the D call of TRBD1 rests on TCRdb alone, since no DNA is present to check it. This CDR3 contains 15 residues. CDR1 WSHSY and CDR2 SAAADI come from the germline V gene. This CDR3 is CASSPEAGSYNEQFF.

The rearrangement joins TRBV6-2 or TRBV6-3 to TRBJ1-1. CDR3 length equals 13 residues. The germline gives CDR1 MNHEY, CDR2 SVGEGT. The CDR3 loop is CASSPFTNTEAFF.

The chain combines TRBV7-9 with TRBJ2-3; TCRdb's assignment of TRBD2 cannot be checked, as there is no DNA. Germline loops: CDR1 SEHNR, CDR2 FQNEAQ (reference sequence). The CDR3 length is 20 residues. CDR3 sequence: CASSPPGLAGGPSVADTQYF.

V gene TRBV20-1 combines with J gene TRBJ2-2; as DNA is missing, the TRBD1 call by TCRdb cannot be tested. The CDR3 contains 16 residues. The germline gives CDR1 DFQATT, CDR2 SNEGSKA (reference sequence). The CDR3 sequence is CSARDTRGLSAGELFF.

The V call is TRBV20-1, the J call TRBJ2-1; checking the TCRdb D call of TRBD1 is not possible without DNA. Germline CDR1 reads DFQATT; CDR2 reads SNEGSKA (reference sequence). The CDR3 runs 13 residues. CDR3 loop: CSASQGRVYEQFF.

The rearrangement uses TRBV12-3 or TRBV12-4 and TRBJ1-4; the D call of TRBD1 rests on TCRdb alone, since no DNA is present to check it. This CDR3 comprises 14 residues. CDR3: CASSPTGHNEKLFF.

The gene calls are TRBV5-1 and TRBJ2-5; TCRdb's D call, TRBD2, is unchecked because there is no DNA. There are 15 residues in the CDR3. CDR1 and CDR2 from the germline V gene are SGHRS and YFSETQ. The CDR3 protein is CASSPERHGGETQYF. The entire variable domain, with the rest obtained from reference TRBV5-1 and TRBJ2-5, is as follows: KAGVTQTPRYLIKTRGQQVTLSCSPISGHRSVSWYQQTPGQGLQFLFEYFSETQRNKGNFPGRFSGRQFSNSRSEMNVSTLELGDSALYLCASSPERHGGETQYFGPGTRLLVL.

The chain couples TRBV12-3 or TRBV12-4 to TRBJ2-5; TCRdb lists TRBD1, though no DNA is available to test this call. The CDR3 totals 15 residues. The CDR3 loop is CASSFWGEVKETQYF.

This chain joins TRBV12-3 or TRBV12-4 and TRBJ1-2; TCRdb selects TRBD1, and the lack of DNA leaves this call unchecked. The CDR3 sequence is 15 residues long. This CDR3 is CASSLPGQGGYGYTF.

The rearrangement uses TRBV28 and TRBJ2-6; checking the TCRdb D call of TRBD1 is not possible without DNA. Germline-derived CDR1 and CDR2 are MDHEN and SYDVKM. The CDR3 spans 15 residues. This CDR3 is CASIIRVFSSNVLTF.

The chain combines TRBV5-1 with TRBJ2-1; TCRdb indicates TRBD2, and absent DNA this call remains unverified. Germline CDR1 and CDR2: SGHRS and YFSETQ. The CDR3 spans 16 residues. The CDR3 sequence is CASSEYSGSSSNEQFF.

The chain combines TRBV7-9 with TRBJ1-1; lacking DNA, the TRBD1 call made by TCRdb goes unchecked. Germline V gene sequence: CDR1 SEHNR, CDR2 FQNEAQ (reference sequence). The CDR3 extends over 14 amino acids. The CDR3 reads CASILGGAGTEAFF.